Shown below are 27 T cell receptor beta chains from a single sample sequenced in a study of blood T cells in healthy people across ages. A sample-barcoded 5' primer and a J-beta primer mix were used in a second PCR of about 6 to 12 cycles. TCRdb reprocessed the 5' RACE reads via MiXCR and lists one record per CDR3 protein. The table has around 1,000,000 distinct CDR3 sequences, roughly a quarter seen once. The same data also contributed to another study, on T cells of mothers and their children.

Sequenced sample: blood. These receptors came from a girl aged 2 to 9 in good health.

The CDR3 spells CASSRAPSNQPQHF. The CDR3, as DNA: TGTGCCAGCAGTAGGGCCCCTAGCAATCAGCCCCAGCATTTT. V is TRBV6-6 and J is TRBJ1-5; D is unclear. This CDR3 spans 14 amino acids. V dropped 5 bases and J dropped 0 bases, with 8 bases sitting between them. Germline CDR1 is MNHNY and CDR2 is SVGAGI (reference sequence).

There are a few counts of this clonotype. This chain uses TRBV7-2 with TRBJ2-5, with 10 bases that match TRBD2. The CDR3 sequence is 16 residues long. V shed 5 bases, J shed 5 bases, and the junction held 11 bases outside the gene matches. Germline CDR1 SGHTA, CDR2 FQGNSA. The CDR3 nucleotides are TGTGCCAGCAGCGACCCGAGCGGGAGGGCCTCGGAGACCCAGTACTTC. Protein sequence: CASSDPSGRASETQYF.

J is TRBJ1-5 and V is TRBV2; 8 bases agree with TRBD1. Germline V gene data show CDR1 as SNHLY and CDR2 as FYNNEI. The CDR3 loop spans 15 amino acids. With V trimmed by 8 bases and J by 7 bases, 13 bases remained unmatched. The CDR3 is CASLGTGGIVQPQHF. For the CDR3, the DNA is TGTGCCAGCCTGGGGACAGGAGGTATCGTGCAGCCCCAGCATTTT.

CDR3 sequence: CASMEQFF. The CDR3 nucleotides read TGTGCCAGCATGGAGCAGTTCTTC. This rearrangement joins TRBV2 to TRBJ2-1, with no clear D. This CDR3 has 8 amino acids. V gave up 7 bases and J gave up 10 bases, with 2 bases separating them. In germline, CDR1 is SNHLY, CDR2 FYNNEI.

This clonotype has a handful of counts. The chain links TRBV5-1 to TRBJ2-5; TRBD1 aligns across 8 bases. In germline, CDR1 is SGHRS, CDR2 YFSETQ. Trimming cost V 4 bases and J 5 bases; bases outside gene matches: 10. The CDR3 runs to 15 residues. CDR3 loop: CASSLAGDRWETQYF. In nucleotides, the CDR3 is TGCGCCAGCAGCCTGGCTGGGGACAGGTGGGAGACCCAGTACTTC.

The genes are TRBV6-5 and TRBJ1-1, with D possibly TRBD1 on 6 matching bases. Deletions cut 7 bases from V and 8 bases from J, with 14 bases between. Germline lookup yields CDR1 MNHEY and CDR2 SVGAGI. This CDR3 is 12 amino acids long. The CDR3 coding sequence is TGTGCCAGCACCGATTTCAGGGGAGAAGCTTTCTTT. Its translation: CASTDFRGEAFF.

This clonotype has just a few counts. J is TRBJ2-1 and V is TRBV6-1; weak D call: TRBD1 (6 bases). The DNA end lines up better with TRBJ2-7; the J call may be wrong. The CDR3 is made up of 15 amino acids. The germline CDR1 and CDR2 sequences are MNHNS and SASEGT. The CDR3 protein is CASRVGAGGLYEQYF. The CDR3 nucleotides are TGTGCCAGCAGGGTGGGGGCTGGTGGACTCTACGAGCAGTACTTC.

This clonotype was seen a handful of times. The chain uses TRBV29-1 and TRBJ2-3; D possibly corresponds to TRBD2 (5 bases). Germline CDR1 SQVTM, CDR2 ANQGSEA. Trimming cost V 7 bases and J 1 base, with 18 bases left between them. The CDR3 totals 15 residues. The CDR3 loop reads CSASGSPAGTDTQYF. CDR3 bases: TGCAGCGCTTCCGGGTCCCCAGCGGGCACAGATACGCAGTATTTT.

The V call is TRBV27, the J call TRBJ2-1; TRBD1 agrees at 8 bases. The DNA end lines up better with TRBJ2-7; the J call may be wrong. Germline loops: CDR1 MNHEY, CDR2 SMNVEV (reference sequence). This CDR3 contains 14 residues. CDR3 nucleotide sequence: TGTGCCAGCACTCGGGACAGGAGCTCCTACGAGCAGTACTTC. It specifies CASTRDRSSYEQYF.

The V gene is TRBV20-1, the J gene TRBJ1-4; D unclear. The CDR3 extends over 12 amino acids. Germline CDR1 is DFQATT and CDR2 is SNEGSKA (reference sequence). With 4 bases removed from V and 7 bases from J, the gap between germline ends came to 10 bases. This CDR3 reads CSATPLGEKLFF. DNA for the CDR3: TGCAGTGCTACACCTCTCGGTGAAAAACTGTTTTTT.

The rearrangement links TRBV27 to TRBJ2-5, with D uncertain. The CDR3 extends over 15 amino acids. V was trimmed by 5 bases and J by 5 bases, leaving 18 bases between them. Germline V lookup: CDR1 MNHEY, CDR2 SMNVEV (reference sequence). CDR3 nucleotide sequence: TGTGCCAGCAGTACTGCGCGTCTAGACGGGGAGACCCAGTACTTC. Translated, it gives CASSTARLDGETQYF.

The V and J genes are TRBV20-1 and TRBJ2-7; 7 nucleotides align to TRBD1. Trimming took 0 bases from V and 13 from J; bases not matched to a gene: 9. This CDR3 spans 12 amino acids. CDR1 and CDR2 (germline): DFQATT, SNEGSKA (reference sequence). In DNA, the CDR3 is TGCAGTGCTAGAGATATAGGGGGCCTATTTTACTTC. The encoded protein is CSARDIGGLFYF.

This clonotype was counted between two and nine times. This chain uses TRBV15 with TRBJ2-6; D gene unclear. Germline loops: CDR1 LNHNV, CDR2 YYDKDF (reference sequence). The CDR3 extends over 17 amino acids. With 5 bases removed from V and 4 bases from J, the gap between germline ends came to 18 bases. CDR3 coding DNA: TGTGCCACCAGCCAAAATGTTGTTAGCTCCGGGGCCAACGTCCTGACTTTC. Protein product: CATSQNVVSSGANVLTF. Drawing the rest from reference TRBV15 and TRBJ2-6, the complete variable domain is DAMVIQNPRYQVTQFGKPVTLSCSQTLNHNVMYWYQQKSSQAPKLLFHYYDKDFNNEADTPDNFQSRRPNTSFCFLDIRSPGLGDTAMYLCATSQNVVSSGANVLTFGAGSRLTVL.

The chain carries TRBV3-1 and TRBJ1-3; possibly TRBD1 for D (6 bases). Germline lookup yields CDR1 LGHDT and CDR2 YNNKEL (reference sequence). V was pared by 8 bases and J by 8 bases, with 25 bases between. The CDR3 covers 16 residues. CDR3 bases: TGTGCCAGCCGGCCCGGGACACTGGCTTTTAGAGACACCATATATTTT. Its translation: CASRPGTLAFRDTIYF. The full variable domain, rest sourced from reference TRBV3-1 and TRBJ1-3, is DTAVSQTPKYLVTQMGNDKSIKCEQNLGHDTMYWYKQDSKKFLKIMFSYNNKELIINETVPNRFSPKSPDKAHLNLHINSLELGDSAVYFCASRPGTLAFRDTIYFGEGSWLTVV.

The V call is TRBV10-1, the J call TRBJ1-2; D is unclear. The germline V gene has CDR1 WNHNN and CDR2 SYGVQD (reference sequence). Trimming pared 2 bases from V and 3 bases from J, leaving 7 bases between. CDR3 length equals 13 residues. The CDR3 is CASSETVDYGYTF. The CDR3 DNA is TGCGCCAGCAGTGAGACAGTTGACTATGGCTACACCTTC.

This CDR3 reads CASSEWTSGSQETQYF. Here the CDR3 DNA reads TGTGCCAGCAGTGAATGGACTAGCGGGAGTCAAGAGACCCAGTACTTC. The chain employs TRBV6-1 and TRBJ2-5; 13 bases map to TRBD2. In germline, CDR1 is MNHNS, CDR2 SASEGT. Trimming cost V 2 bases and J 2 bases; bases outside gene matches: 2. The CDR3 loop spans 16 amino acids.

This clonotype turned up a few times. The chain combines TRBV13 with TRBJ2-7, with D maybe TRBD1 (6 bases). The CDR3 runs 18 residues. V dropped 4 bases and J dropped 0 bases, with 22 bases sitting between them. The V gene's germline CDR1 is PRHDT and CDR2 FYEKMQ (reference sequence). CDR3 sequence (DNA): TGTGCCAGCAGCTCTATCTTCCGAGGGGGACCGAGCTCCTACGAGCAGTACTTC. It codes for CASSSIFRGGPSSYEQYF.

The chain employs TRBV19 and TRBJ2-1; 8 bases are shared with TRBD2. This CDR3 spans 14 amino acids. The J segment lost 9 bases and the V segment lost 5 bases, leaving 9 bases of the junction unmatched. Germline V lookup: CDR1 LNHDA, CDR2 SQIVND (reference sequence). CDR3 sequence (DNA): TGTGCCAGTAGTTTCCCGGGGGGGCCGGGTGAGCAGTTCTTC. This encodes CASSFPGGPGEQFF.

This clonotype was recorded at least ten times. The chain joins TRBV28 to TRBJ2-1; 7 positions match TRBD2. The CDR3 contains 15 residues. The V and J ends lost 7 bases and 3 bases, in that order; junction bases with no gene match: 9. The germline V gene encodes CDR1 MDHEN and CDR2 SYDVKM. The CDR3 nucleotides are TGTGCCAGCACTCCCCTAGCGGTAGTCTACAATGAGCAGTTCTTC. Translated: CASTPLAVVYNEQFF.

The CDR3 loop reads CATSDSGQSNQPQHF. DNA for the CDR3: TGTGCCACCAGTGATTCGGGACAGAGCAATCAGCCCCAGCATTTT. The rearrangement uses TRBV24-1 and TRBJ1-5, with TRBD1 matching over 7 bases. V dropped 2 bases and J dropped 1; count of bases not matched to a gene: 1. The CDR3 spans 15 residues. CDR1 KGHDR and CDR2 SFDVKD come from the germline V gene.

The rearrangement links TRBV5-1 to TRBJ2-5; D gene ambiguous. The J call is doubtful: the DNA matches TRBJ2-1 better. Per the germline V gene, CDR1 is SGHRS and CDR2 is YFSETQ. The CDR3 consists of 14 residues. As DNA, the CDR3 is TGCGCCAGCAGCTTGGGAGTAAGGTTTGATGAGCAGTTCTTC. Residues: CASSLGVRFDEQFF.

The genes are TRBV29-1 and TRBJ2-7; 8 nucleotides match TRBD1. CDR1 and CDR2 (germline): SQVTM, ANQGSEA. The CDR3 consists of 16 residues. The ends lost 3 bases at V and 4 bases at J; junction bases unmatched: 14. This CDR3 reads CSVDSLSGQGLYEQYF. As DNA, the CDR3 is TGCAGCGTTGATTCTCTTTCAGGACAGGGCCTTTACGAGCAGTACTTC.

At least ten counts were recorded for this clonotype. The chain uses TRBV3-1 and TRBJ1-4; D remains unclear. Trimming cost V 1 base and J 0 bases, with 6 bases left between them. CDR1 is LGHDT, CDR2 YNNKEL, per germline (reference sequence). The CDR3 extends over 15 amino acids. In DNA form, the CDR3 reads TGTGCCAGCAGCCAAGGGGTTGCAACTAATGAAAAACTGTTTTTT. It translates to CASSQGVATNEKLFF.

V and J are TRBV7-3 and TRBJ2-5, with D possibly matching TRBD2 (5 bases). The DNA end favors TRBJ2-1, so the J call may be wrong. Germline lookup yields CDR1 SGHTA and CDR2 FQGTGA. There are 13 residues in the CDR3. The CDR3 sequence is CASSPAGHNEQFF. CDR3 in DNA: TGTGCCAGCAGCCCCGCGGGCCACAATGAGCAGTTCTTC.

The rearrangement links TRBV14 to TRBJ1-2; D call uncertain. V gave up 1 base and J gave up 7 bases, with 19 bases separating them. Per germline, CDR1 SGHDN and CDR2 FVKESK. The CDR3 spans 16 residues. As DNA, the CDR3 is TGTGCCAGCAGCCAAGTAAAGGAGATCCTGGTTTTTGGCTACACCTTC. The encoded protein is CASSQVKEILVFGYTF.

The rearrangement links TRBV20-1 to TRBJ2-7; D gene uncertain. This CDR3 has 15 residues. Germline V gene lookup returns CDR1 DFQATT and CDR2 SNEGSKA (reference sequence). The ends were cut back, 6 bases at V and 1 base at J, with 19 bases in the middle. The CDR3 sequence: CSAYSDRARSYEQYF. Here the CDR3 DNA reads TGCAGTGCCTACAGCGATAGGGCTCGATCCTACGAGCAGTACTTC.

This chain connects TRBV6-2 or TRBV6-3 to TRBJ2-1; TRBD2 aligns across 15 bases. CDR1 and CDR2 from the germline V gene are MNHEY and SVGEGT. The CDR3 has 17 amino acids. Trimming took 10 bases from V and 6 from J; bases not matched to a gene: 13. CDR3 residues: CATETGTSGGLGNEQFF. In DNA form, the CDR3 reads TGTGCCACCGAGACCGGGACTAGCGGGGGGCTCGGCAATGAGCAGTTCTTC.